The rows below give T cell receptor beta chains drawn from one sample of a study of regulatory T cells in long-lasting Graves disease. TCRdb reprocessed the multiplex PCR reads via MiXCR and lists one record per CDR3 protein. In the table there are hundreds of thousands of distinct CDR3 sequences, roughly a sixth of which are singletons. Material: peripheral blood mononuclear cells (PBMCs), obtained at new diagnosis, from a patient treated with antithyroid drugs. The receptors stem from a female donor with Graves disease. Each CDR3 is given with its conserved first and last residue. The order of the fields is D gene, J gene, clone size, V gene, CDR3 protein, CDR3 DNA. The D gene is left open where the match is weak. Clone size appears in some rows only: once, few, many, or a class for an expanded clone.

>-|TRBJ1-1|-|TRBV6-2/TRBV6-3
CACSRYRAEAFF
TGTGCCTGCAGCCGATACAGGGCTGAAGCTTTCTTT
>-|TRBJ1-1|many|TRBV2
CASRGSERGTEAFF
TGTGCCAGCAGGGGGAGTGAAAGGGGCACTGAAGCTTTCTTT
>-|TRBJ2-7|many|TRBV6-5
CASSYSLGPEQYF
TGTGCCAGCAGTTATTCTCTTGGTCCCGAGCAGTACTTC
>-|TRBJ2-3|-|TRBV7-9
CASPGPPKGSTDTQYF
TGTGCCAGCCCCGGGCCCCCGAAAGGGAGCACAGATACGCAGTATTTT
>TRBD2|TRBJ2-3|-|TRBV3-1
CASSQMELAGRSSTDTQYF
TGTGCCAGCAGCCAAATGGAACTAGCGGGAAGGTCTAGCACAGATACGCAGTATTTT
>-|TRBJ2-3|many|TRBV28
CASSDFGVTDTQYF
TGTGCCAGCAGCGATTTCGGGGTCACAGATACGCAGTATTTT
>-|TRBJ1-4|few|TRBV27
CASSFLGAYNEKLFF
TGTGCCAGCAGTTTTCTAGGGGCCTATAATGAAAAACTGTTTTTT
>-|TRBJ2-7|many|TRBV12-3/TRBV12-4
CASSLFVGEFTYEQYF
TGTGCCAGCAGTTTATTCGTTGGGGAATTCACCTACGAGCAGTACTTC
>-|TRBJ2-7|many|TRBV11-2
CASSLFGASYEQYF
TGTGCCAGCAGCTTATTCGGGGCATCCTACGAGCAGTACTTC
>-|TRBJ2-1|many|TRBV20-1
CSAGGGTAYNEQFF
TGCAGTGCTGGGGGGGGGACAGCCTACAATGAGCAGTTCTTC
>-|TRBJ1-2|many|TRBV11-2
CASSLDGYRVGGYTF
TGTGCCAGCAGCTTAGATGGTTACAGGGTTGGTGGCTACACCTTC
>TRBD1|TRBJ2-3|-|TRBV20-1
CSAPDRASTDTQYF
TGCAGTGCTCCCGACAGGGCTAGCACAGATACGCAGTATTTT
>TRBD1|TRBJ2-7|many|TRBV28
CASSLGTETYEQYF
TGTGCCAGCAGCCTCGGGACAGAGACCTACGAGCAGTACTTC
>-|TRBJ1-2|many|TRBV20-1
CSTRGEYGYTF
TGCAGCACGAGGGGGGAGTATGGCTACACCTTC
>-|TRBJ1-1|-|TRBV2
CASGSAFF
TGTGCCAGCGGTTCTGCTTTCTTT